This record concerns one T cell receptor beta chain sequence. The antigen is unknown. The V segment lost 0 bases and the J segment 1 base; nucleotides outside the gene matches: 11. In germline, CDR1 is SGHDN, CDR2 FVKESK. The CDR3 sequence is 20 residues long. The data were taken from a study of cytomegalovirus exposure and HLA in healthy donors. Whole-study findings and limits: Specificity for CMV antigens was confirmed in vitro for a few of the CMV-associated chains. Investigators reported 150 to 200 TCR beta chains as tied to cytomegalovirus.

Libraries were prepared by immunoSEQ multiplex PCR; TCRdb keeps only in-frame clonotypes and omits some of them. Of approximately 270,000 clones detected, roughly 90% appear once; the ten largest clones hold more than 10%. V gene TRBV14 combines with J gene TRBJ2-7, with 14 bases fitting TRBD2. The TCR originated in a man aged 18 to 30 in good health and CMV-seropositive. Sample: PBMCs. CDR3 sequence (DNA): TGTGCCAGCAGCCAAGATCCCCGCGGGACTAGCGGGAGTAGGTCCTACGAGCAGTACTTC. This gives the protein CASSQDPRGTSGSRSYEQYF.